This T cell receptor (beta chain) stems from a study of T cell responses to AZD1222 COVID-19 vaccine. Study results and limitations: The donor group comprised mostly white British people and more females; the analysis possibly underestimated clonal diversity. Repertoires in all cases were sampled only once the peak T cell response had passed. As reported, nearly half of all spike-specific TCRs target variant regions that are unmutated. Baseline serology detected seropositivity in only a handful of AZD1222 recipients.

Germline CDR1 SGHNT, CDR2 YYREEE (reference sequence). The CDR3 has 15 amino acids. V was shortened by 2 bases and J by 5 bases, with 16 bases between the two germline ends. Clones were read by immunoSEQ multiplex PCR, and TCRdb kept only the in-frame ones, dropping some. Among roughly 80,000 clones listed, roughly 86% were seen once. About this clone itself: What it binds is not known.

This chain links TRBV5-4 with TRBJ1-1; unclear D gene. Material: peripheral blood, obtained on day 0 of MenACWY control vaccination. The receptor's source is an adult in good health. DNA for the CDR3: TGTGCCAGCAGCTTAGTAGGGCAGTCGAAGACTGAAGCTTTCTTT. As protein: CASSLVGQSKTEAFF.